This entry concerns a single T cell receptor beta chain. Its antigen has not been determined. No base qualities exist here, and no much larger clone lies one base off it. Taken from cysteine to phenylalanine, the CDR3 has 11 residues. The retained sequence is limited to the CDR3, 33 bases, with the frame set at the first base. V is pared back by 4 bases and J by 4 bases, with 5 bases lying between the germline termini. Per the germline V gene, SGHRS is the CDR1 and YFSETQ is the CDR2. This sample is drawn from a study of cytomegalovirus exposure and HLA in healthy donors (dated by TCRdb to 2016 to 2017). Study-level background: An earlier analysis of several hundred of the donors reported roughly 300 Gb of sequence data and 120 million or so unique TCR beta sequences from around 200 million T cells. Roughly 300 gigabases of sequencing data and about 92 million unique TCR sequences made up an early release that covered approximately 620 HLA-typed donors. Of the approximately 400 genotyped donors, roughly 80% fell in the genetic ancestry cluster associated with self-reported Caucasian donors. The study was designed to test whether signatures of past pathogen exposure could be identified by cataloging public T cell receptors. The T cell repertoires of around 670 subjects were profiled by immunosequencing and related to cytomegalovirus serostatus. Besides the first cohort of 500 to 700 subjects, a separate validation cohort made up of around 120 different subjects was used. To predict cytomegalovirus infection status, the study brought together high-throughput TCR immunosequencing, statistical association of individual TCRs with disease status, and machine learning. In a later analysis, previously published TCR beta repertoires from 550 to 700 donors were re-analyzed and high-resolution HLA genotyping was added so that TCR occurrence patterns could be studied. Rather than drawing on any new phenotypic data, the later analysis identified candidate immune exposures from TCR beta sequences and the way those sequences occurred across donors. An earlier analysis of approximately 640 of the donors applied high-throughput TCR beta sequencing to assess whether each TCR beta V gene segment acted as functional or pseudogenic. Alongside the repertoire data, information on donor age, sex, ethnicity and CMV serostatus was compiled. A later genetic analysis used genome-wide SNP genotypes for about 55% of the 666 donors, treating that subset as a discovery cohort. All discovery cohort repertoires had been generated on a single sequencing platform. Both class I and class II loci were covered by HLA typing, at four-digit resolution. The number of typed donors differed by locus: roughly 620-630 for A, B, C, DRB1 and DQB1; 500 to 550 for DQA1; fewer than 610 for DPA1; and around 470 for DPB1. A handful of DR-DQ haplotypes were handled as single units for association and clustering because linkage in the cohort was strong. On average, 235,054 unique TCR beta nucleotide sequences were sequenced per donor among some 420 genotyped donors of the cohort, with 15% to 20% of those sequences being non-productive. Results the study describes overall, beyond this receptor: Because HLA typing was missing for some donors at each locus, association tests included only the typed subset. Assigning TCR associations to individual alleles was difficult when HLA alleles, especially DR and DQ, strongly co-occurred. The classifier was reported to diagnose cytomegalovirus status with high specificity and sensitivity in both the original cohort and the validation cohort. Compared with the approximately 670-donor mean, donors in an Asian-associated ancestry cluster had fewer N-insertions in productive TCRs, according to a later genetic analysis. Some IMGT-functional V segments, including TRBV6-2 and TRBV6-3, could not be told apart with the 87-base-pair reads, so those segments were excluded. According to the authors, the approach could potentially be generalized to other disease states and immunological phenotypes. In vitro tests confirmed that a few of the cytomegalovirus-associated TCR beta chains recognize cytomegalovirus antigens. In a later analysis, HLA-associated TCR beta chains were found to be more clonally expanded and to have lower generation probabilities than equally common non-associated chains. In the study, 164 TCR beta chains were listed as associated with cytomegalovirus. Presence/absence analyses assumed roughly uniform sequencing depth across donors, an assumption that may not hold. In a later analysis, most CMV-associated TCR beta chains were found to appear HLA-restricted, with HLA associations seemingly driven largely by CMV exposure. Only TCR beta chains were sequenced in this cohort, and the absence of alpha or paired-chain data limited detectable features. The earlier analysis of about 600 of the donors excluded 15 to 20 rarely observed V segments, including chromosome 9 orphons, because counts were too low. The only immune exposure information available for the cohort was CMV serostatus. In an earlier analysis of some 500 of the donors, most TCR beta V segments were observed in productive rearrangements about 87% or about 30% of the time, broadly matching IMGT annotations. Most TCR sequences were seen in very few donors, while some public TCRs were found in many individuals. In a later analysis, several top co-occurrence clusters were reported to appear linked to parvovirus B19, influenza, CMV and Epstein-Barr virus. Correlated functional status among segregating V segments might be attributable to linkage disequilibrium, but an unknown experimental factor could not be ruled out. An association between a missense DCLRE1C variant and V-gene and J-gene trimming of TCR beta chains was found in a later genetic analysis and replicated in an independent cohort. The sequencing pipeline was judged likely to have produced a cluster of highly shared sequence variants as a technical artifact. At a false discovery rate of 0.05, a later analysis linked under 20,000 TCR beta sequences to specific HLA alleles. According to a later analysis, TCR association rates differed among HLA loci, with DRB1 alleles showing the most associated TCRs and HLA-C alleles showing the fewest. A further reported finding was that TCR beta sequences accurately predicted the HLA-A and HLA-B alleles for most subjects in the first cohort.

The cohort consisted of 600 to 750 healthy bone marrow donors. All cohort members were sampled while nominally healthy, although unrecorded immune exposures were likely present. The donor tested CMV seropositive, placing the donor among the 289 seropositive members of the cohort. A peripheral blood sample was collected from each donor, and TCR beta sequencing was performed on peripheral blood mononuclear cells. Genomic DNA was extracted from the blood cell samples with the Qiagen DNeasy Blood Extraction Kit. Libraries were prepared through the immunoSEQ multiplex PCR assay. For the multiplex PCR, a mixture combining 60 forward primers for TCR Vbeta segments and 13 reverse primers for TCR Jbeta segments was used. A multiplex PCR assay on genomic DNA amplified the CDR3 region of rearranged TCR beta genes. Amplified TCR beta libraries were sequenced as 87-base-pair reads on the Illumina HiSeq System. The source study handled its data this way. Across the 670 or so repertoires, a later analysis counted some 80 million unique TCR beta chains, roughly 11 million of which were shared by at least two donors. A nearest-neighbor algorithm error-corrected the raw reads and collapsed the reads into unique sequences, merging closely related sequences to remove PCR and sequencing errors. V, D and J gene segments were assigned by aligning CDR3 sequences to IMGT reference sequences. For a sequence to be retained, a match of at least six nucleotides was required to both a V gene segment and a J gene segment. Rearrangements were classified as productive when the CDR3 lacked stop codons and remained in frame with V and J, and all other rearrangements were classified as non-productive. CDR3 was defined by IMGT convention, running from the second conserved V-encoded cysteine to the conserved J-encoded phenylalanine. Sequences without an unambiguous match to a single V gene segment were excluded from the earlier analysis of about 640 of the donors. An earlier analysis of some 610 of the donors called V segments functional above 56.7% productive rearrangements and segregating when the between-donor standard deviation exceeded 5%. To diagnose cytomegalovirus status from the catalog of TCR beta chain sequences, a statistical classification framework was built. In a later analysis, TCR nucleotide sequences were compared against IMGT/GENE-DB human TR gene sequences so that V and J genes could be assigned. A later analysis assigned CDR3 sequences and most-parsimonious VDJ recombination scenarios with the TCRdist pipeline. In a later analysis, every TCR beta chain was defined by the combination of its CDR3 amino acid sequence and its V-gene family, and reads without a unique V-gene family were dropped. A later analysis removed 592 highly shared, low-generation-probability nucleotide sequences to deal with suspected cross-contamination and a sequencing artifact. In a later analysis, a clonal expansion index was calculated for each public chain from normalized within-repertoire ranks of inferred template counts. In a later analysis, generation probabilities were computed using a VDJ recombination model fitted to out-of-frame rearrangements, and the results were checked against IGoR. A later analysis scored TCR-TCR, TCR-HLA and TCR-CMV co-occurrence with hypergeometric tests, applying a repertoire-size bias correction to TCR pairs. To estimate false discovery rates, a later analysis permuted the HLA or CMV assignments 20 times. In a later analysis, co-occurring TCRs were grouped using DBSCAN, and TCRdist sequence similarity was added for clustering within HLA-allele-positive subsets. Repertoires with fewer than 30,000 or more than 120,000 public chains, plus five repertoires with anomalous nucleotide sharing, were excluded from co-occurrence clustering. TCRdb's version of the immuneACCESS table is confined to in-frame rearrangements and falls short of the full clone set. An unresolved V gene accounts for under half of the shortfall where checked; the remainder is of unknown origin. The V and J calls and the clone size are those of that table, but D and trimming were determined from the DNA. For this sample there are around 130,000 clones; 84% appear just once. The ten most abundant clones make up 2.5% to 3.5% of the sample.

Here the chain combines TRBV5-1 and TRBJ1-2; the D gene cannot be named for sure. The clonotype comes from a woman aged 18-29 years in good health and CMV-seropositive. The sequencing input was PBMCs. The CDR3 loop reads CASSDSYGYTF. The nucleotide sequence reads TGCGCCAGCAGCGACTCCTATGGCTACACCTTC.